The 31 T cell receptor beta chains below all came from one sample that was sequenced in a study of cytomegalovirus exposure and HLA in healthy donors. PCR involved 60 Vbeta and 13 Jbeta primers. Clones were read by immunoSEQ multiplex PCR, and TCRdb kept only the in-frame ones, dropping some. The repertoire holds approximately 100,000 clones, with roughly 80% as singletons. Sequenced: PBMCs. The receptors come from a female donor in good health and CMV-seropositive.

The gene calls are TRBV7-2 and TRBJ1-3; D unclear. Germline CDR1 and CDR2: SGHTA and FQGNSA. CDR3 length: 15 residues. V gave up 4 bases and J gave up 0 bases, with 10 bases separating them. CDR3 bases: TGTGCCAGCAGCTCACAGAGCAGCTCTGGAAACACCATATATTTT. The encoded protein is CASSSQSSSGNTIYF.

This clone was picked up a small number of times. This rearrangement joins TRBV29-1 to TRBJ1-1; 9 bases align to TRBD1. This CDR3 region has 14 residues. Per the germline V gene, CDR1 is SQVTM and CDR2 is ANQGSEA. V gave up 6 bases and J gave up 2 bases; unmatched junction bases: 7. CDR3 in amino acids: CSVGMGQGNTEAFF. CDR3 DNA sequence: TGCAGCGTCGGAATGGGACAGGGAAACACTGAAGCTTTCTTT.

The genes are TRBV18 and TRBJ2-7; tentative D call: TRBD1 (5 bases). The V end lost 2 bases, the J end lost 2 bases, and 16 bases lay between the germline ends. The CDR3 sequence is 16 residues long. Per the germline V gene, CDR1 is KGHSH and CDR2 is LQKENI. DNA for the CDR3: TGTGCCAGCTCACCAAGATATACAGGCCTAACCTACGAGCAGTACTTC. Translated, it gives CASSPRYTGLTYEQYF.

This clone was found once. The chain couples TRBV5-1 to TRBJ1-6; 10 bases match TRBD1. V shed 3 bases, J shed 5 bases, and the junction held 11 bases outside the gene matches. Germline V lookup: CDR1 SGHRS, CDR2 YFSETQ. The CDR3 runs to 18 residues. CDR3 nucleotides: TGCGCCAGCAGCTCCGGGACAGGGGCCTGGGGGGATAATTCACCCCTCCACTTT. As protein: CASSSGTGAWGDNSPLHF.

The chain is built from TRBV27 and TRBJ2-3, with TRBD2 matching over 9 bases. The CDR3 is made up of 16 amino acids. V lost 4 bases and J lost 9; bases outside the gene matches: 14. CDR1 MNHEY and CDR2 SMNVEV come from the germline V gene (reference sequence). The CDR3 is CASSSRGREGTWTQYF. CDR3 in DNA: TGTGCCAGCAGTTCCCGGGGGCGGGAGGGCACATGGACGCAGTATTTT.

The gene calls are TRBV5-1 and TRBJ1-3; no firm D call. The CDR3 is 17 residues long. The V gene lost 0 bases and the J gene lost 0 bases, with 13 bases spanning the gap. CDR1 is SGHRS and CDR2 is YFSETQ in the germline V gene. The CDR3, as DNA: TGCGCCAGCAGCTTGGCCCCGGTCGGTTTCTCTGGAAACACCATATATTTT. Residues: CASSLAPVGFSGNTIYF.

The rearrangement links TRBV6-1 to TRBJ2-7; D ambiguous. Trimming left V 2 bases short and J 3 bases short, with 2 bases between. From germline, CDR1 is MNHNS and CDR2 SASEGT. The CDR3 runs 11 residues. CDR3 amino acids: CASSELYEQYF. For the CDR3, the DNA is TGTGCCAGCAGTGAACTCTACGAGCAGTACTTC.

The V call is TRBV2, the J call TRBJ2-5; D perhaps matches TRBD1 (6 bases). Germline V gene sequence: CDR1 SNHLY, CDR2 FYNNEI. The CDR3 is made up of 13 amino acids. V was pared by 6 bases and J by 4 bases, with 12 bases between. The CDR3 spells CASRDSAGETQYF. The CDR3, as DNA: TGTGCCAGCAGGGACAGCGCGGGAGAGACCCAGTACTTC.

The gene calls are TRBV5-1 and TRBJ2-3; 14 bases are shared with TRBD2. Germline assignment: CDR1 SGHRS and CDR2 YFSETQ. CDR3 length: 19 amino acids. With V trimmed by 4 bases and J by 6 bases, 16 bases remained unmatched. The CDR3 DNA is TGCGCCAGCAGCCCGACCGGACTAGCGGGAGGAGTGTTCAGGGATACGCAGTATTTT. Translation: CASSPTGLAGGVFRDTQYF.

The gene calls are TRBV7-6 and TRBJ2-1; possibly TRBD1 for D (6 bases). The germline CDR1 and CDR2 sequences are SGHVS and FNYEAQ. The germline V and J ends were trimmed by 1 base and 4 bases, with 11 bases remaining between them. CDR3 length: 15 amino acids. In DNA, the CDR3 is TGTGCCAGCAGCTTAGGGACAGCGACTTACAATGAGCAGTTCTTC. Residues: CASSLGTATYNEQFF.

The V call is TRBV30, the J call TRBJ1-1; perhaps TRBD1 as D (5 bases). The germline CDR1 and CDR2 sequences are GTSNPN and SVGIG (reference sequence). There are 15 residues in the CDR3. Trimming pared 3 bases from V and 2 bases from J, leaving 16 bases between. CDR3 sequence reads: CAWSGRGGSNTEAFF. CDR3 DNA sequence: TGTGCCTGGAGCGGCCGCGGGGGGAGTAACACTGAAGCTTTCTTT.

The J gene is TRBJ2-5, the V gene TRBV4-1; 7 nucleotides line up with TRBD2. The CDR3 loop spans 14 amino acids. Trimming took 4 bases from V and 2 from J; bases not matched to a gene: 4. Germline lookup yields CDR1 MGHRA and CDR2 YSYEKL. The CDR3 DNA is TGCGCCAGCAGCCGTAGTAGCGGGCAAGAGACCCAGTACTTC. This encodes CASSRSSGQETQYF.

The CDR3 spells CASSQTGDEQYF. CDR3 DNA sequence: TGTGCCAGCAGCCAAACAGGGGACGAGCAGTACTTC. The V call is TRBV7-9, the J call TRBJ2-7; 7 positions match TRBD1. The CDR3 runs 12 residues. Trimming cost V 5 bases and J 5 bases; bases outside gene matches: 3. Germline loops: CDR1 SEHNR, CDR2 FQNEAQ (reference sequence).

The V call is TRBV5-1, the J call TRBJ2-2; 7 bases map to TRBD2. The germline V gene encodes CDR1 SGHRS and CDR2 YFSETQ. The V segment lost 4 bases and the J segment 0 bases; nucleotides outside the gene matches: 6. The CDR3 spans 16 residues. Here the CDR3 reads CASSPWGGANTGELFF. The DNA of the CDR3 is TGCGCCAGCAGCCCCTGGGGGGGGGCGAACACCGGGGAGCTGTTTTTT.

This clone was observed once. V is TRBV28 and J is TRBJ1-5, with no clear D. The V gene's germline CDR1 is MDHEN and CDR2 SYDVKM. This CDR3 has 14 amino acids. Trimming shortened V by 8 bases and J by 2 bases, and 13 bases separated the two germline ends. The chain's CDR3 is CASHTGSGNQPQHF. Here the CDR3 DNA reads TGTGCCAGCCATACGGGTAGCGGCAATCAGCCCCAGCATTTT.

DNA of the CDR3: TGTGCCAGCAGCAGGGGGACCGTAGCTGGAAACACCATATATTTT. Protein sequence: CASSRGTVAGNTIYF. The chain combines TRBV2 with TRBJ1-3; the match to TRBD1 covers 7 bases. Looked up from germline, CDR1 is SNHLY and CDR2 is FYNNEI. J lost 2 bases, V lost 6 bases, and 7 bases had no gene match. This CDR3 has 15 amino acids.

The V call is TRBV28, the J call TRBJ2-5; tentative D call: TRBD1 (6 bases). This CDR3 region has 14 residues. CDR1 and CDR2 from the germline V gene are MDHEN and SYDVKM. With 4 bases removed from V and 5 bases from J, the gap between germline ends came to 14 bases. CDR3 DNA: TGTGCCAGCAGTTCGGGACACCTCCGGGAGACCCAGTACTTC. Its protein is CASSSGHLRETQYF.

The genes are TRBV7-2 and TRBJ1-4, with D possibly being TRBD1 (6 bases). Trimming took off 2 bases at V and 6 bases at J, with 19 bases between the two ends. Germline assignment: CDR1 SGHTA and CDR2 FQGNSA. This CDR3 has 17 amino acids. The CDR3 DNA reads TGTGCCAGCAGCTTACGTGGGGGGGCCCGAAGAGATGAAAAACTGTTTTTT. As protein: CASSLRGGARRDEKLFF.

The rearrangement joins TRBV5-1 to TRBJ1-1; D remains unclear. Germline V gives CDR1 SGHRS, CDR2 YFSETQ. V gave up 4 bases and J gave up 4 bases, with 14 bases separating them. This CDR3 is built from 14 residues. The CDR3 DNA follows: TGCGCCAGCAGCCCGAGGGCCGACCCCACTGAAGCTTTCTTT. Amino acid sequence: CASSPRADPTEAFF.

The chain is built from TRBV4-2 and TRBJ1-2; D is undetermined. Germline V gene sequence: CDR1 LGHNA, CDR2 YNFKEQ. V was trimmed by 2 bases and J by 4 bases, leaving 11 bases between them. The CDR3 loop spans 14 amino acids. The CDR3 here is CASSQPDTSYGYTF. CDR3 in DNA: TGTGCCAGCAGCCAACCCGACACCTCCTATGGCTACACCTTC.

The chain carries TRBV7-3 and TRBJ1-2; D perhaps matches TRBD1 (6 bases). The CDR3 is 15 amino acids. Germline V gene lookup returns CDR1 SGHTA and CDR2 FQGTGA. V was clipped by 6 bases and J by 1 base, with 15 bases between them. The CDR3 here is CASSPTTGLNYGYTF. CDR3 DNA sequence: TGTGCCAGCAGTCCAACGACAGGTCTTAACTATGGCTACACCTTC.

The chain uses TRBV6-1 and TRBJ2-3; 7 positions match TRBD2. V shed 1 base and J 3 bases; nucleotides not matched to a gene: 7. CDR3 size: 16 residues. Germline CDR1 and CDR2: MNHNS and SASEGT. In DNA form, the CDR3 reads TGTGCCAGCAGTGAAGAAGGAGCGGGGTTAACAGATACGCAGTATTTT. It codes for CASSEEGAGLTDTQYF.

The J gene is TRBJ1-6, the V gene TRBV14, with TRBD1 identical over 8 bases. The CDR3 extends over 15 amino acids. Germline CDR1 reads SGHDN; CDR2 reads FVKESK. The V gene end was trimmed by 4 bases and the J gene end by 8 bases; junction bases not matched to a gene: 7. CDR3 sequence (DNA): TGTGCCAGCAGCCTCTTGCAGGGGGCCCATTCACCCCTCCACTTT. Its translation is CASSLLQGAHSPLHF. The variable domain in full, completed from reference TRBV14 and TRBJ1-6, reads EAGVTQFPSHSVIEKGQTVTLRCDPISGHDNLYWYRRVMGKEIKFLLHFVKESKQDESGMPNNRFLAERTGGTYSTLKVQPAELEDSGVYFCASSLLQGAHSPLHFGNGTRLTVT.

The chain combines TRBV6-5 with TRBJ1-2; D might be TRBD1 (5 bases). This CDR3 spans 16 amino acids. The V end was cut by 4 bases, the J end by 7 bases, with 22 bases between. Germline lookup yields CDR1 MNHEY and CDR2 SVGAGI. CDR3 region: CASSSSRGQGVSGYTF. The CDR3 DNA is TGTGCCAGCAGTTCCTCTCGTGGGCAGGGCGTCAGTGGCTACACCTTC.

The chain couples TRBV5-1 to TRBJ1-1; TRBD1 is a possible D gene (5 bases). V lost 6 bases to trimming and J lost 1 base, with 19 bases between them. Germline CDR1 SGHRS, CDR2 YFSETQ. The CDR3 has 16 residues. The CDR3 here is CASTRRAGRRNTEAFF. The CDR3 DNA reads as TGCGCCAGCACCCGCAGGGCAGGGCGACGGAACACTGAAGCTTTCTTT.

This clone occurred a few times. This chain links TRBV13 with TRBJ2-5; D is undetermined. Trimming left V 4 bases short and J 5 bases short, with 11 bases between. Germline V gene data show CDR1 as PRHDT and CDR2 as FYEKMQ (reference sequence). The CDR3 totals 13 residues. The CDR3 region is CASSSKYWETQYF. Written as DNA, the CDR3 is TGTGCCAGCAGCTCGAAGTACTGGGAGACCCAGTACTTC.

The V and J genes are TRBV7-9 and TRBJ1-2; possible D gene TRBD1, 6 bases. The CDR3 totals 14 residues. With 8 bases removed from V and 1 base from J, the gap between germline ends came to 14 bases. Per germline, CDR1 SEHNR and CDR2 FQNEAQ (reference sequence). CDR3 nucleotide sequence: TGTGCCAGCGACAGGAGTCAATATAACTATGGCTACACCTTC. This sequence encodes CASDRSQYNYGYTF. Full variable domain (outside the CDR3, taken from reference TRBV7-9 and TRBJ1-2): DTGVSQNPRHKITKRGQNVTFRCDPISEHNRLYWYRQTLGQGPEFLTYFQNEAQLEKSRLLSDRFSAERPKGSFSTLEIQRTEQGDSAMYLCASDRSQYNYGYTFGSGTRLTVV.

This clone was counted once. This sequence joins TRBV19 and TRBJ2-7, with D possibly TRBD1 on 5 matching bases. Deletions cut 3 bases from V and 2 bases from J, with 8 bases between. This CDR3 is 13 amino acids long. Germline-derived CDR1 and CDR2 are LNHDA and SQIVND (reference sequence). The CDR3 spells CASSIDRAYEQYF. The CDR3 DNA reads TGTGCCAGTAGTATCGACAGAGCCTACGAGCAGTACTTC.

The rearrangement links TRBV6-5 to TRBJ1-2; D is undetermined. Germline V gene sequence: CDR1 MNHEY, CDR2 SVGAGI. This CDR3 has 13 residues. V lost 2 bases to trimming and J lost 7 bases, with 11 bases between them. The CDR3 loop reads CASSYTSEVGYTF. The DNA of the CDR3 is TGTGCCAGCAGTTACACTTCCGAGGTTGGCTACACCTTC.

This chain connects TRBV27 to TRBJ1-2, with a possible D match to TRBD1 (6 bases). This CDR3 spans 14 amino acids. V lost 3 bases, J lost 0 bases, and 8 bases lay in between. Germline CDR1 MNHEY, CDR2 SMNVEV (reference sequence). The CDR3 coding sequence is TGTGCCAGCAGTTTGGGGACAACTAACTATGGCTACACCTTC. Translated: CASSLGTTNYGYTF.

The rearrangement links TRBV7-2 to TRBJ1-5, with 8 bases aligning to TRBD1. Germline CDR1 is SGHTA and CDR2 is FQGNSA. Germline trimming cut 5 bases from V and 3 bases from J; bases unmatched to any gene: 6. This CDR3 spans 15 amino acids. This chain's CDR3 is CASSPYRGTNQPQHF. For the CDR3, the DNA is TGTGCCAGCAGCCCCTACAGGGGGACCAATCAGCCCCAGCATTTT.